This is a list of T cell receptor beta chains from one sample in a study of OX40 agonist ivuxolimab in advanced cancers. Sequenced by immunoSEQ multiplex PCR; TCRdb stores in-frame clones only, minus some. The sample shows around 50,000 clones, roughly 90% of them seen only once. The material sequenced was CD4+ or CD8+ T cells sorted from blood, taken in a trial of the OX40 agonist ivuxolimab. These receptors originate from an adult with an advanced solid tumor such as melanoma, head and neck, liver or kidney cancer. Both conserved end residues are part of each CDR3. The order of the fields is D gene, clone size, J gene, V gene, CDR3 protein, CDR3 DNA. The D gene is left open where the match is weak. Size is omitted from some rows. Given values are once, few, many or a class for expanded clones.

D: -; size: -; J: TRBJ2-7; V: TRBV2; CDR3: CASRRVGFYEQYF; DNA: TGTGCCAGCAGGAGGGTCGGGTTCTACGAGCAGTACTTC
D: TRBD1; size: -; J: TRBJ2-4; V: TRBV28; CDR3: CASSPTGTDSKNIQYF; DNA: TGTGCCAGCAGTCCGACAGGGACAGACTCGAAAAACATTCAGTACTTC
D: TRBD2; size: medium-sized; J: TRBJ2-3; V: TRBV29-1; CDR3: CSVPGWLAGGSTDTQYF; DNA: TGCAGCGTTCCCGGATGGCTAGCGGGAGGGAGCACAGATACGCAGTATTTT
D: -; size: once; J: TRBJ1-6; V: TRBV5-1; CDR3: CASSLQDNSPLHF; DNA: TGCGCCAGCAGCTTACAGGATAATTCACCCCTCCACTTT
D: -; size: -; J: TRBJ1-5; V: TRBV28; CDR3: CASSLLGNQPQHF; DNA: TGTGCCAGCAGTTTGTTGGGAAATCAGCCCCAGCATTTT
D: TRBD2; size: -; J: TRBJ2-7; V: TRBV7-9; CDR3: CASSPGGAYDEQYF; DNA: TGTGCCAGCAGCCCGGGGGGGGCTTACGACGAGCAGTACTTC
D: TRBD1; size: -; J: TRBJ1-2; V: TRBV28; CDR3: CASSFRTGDYGYTF; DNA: TGTGCCAGCAGTTTTCGGACAGGGGACTATGGCTACACCTTC
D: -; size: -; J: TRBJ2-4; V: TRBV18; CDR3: CASSLLTIAKNIQYF; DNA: TGTGCCAGCTCACTTCTCACAATAGCCAAAAACATTCAGTACTTC
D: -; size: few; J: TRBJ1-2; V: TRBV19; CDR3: CASSIDRDSGYTF; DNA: TGTGCCAGTAGTATAGATCGGGACTCTGGCTACACCTTC
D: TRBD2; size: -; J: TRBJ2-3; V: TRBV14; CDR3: CASSQDRLARQYF; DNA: TGTGCCAGCAGCCAAGATAGACTAGCAAGGCAGTATTTT
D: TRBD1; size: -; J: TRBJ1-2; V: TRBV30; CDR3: CAWNLRDRAGYTF; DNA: TGTGCCTGGAACCTTAGGGACAGGGCTGGCTACACCTTC
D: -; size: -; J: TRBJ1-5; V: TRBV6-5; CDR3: CASRTGPFQPQHF; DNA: TGTGCCAGCAGGACTGGGCCTTTTCAGCCCCAGCATTTT
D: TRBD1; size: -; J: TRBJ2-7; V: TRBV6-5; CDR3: CASSWTGLYEQYF; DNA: TGTGCCAGCAGTTGGACAGGGCTTTACGAGCAGTACTTC
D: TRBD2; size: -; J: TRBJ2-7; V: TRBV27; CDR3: CASSLGLAGDEQYF; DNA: TGTGCCAGCAGTTTGGGACTAGCGGGAGACGAGCAGTACTTC
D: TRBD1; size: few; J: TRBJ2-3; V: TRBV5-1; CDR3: CASSAGQGNTDTQYF; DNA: TGCGCCAGCAGCGCTGGACAGGGGAACACAGATACGCAGTATTTT
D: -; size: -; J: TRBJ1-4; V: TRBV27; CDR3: CASRQGRRPGEKLFF; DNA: TGTGCCAGCAGGCAGGGCCGGCGCCCCGGTGAAAAACTGTTTTTT
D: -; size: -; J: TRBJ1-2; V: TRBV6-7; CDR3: CASSYSRHNGYTF; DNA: TGTGCCAGCAGTTACTCGAGGCATAATGGCTACACCTTC
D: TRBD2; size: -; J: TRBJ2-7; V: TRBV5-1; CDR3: CASSLDGRALDEQYF; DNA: TGCGCCAGCAGCTTAGACGGGAGGGCCTTGGACGAGCAGTACTTC
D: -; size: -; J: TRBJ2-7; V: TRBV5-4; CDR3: CASSLEAGLSYEQYF; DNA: TGTGCCAGCAGCTTGGAGGCAGGCCTCTCCTACGAGCAGTACTTC
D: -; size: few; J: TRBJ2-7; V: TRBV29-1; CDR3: CSVEELHEQYF; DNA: TGCAGCGTTGAAGAGCTCCACGAGCAGTACTTC
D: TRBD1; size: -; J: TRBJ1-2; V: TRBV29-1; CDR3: CSVDGDSYGYTF; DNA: TGCAGCGTTGATGGGGACAGCTATGGCTACACCTTC
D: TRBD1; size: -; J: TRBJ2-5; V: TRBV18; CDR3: CASSPLGSDRALSQYF; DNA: TGTGCCAGCTCACCACTCGGTTCGGACAGGGCCCTGTCCCAGTACTTC
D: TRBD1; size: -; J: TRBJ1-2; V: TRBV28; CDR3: CASSFEGGYDYGYTF; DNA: TGTGCCAGCAGTTTCGAAGGGGGCTACGACTATGGCTACACCTTC
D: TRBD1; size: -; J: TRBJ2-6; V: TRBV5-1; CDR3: CASSSPGQGAGANVLTF; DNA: TGCGCCAGCAGCTCGCCGGGACAGGGGGCTGGGGCCAACGTCCTGACTTTC
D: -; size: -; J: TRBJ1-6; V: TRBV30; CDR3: CAWSTRGNSPLHF; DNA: TGTGCCTGGAGTACCAGGGGAAATTCACCCCTCCACTTT
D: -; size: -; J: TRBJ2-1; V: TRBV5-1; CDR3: CASSLGINNEQFF; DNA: TGCGCCAGCAGCTTGGGTATCAATAATGAGCAGTTCTTC
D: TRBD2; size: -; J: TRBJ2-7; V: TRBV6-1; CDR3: CASSVRGGRYEQHF; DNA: TGTGCCAGCAGTGTTCGGGGGGGCAGGTACGAGCAGCACTTC
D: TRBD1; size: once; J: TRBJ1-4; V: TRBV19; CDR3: CASSGLRGEKLFF; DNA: TGTGCCAGTAGTGGCCTCAGGGGGGAAAAACTGTTTTTT
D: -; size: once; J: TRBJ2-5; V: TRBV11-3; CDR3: CASSETEFGASNQGETQYF; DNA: TGTGCCAGCAGCGAAACCGAATTCGGGGCCAGCAACCAGGGAGAGACCCAGTACTTC
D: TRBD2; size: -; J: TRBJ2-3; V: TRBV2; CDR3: CASTGLAGGRDTQYF; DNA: TGTGCCAGTACGGGACTAGCGGGAGGTCGAGATACGCAGTATTTT
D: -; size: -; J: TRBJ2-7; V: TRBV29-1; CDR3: CSVRTVNYEQYF; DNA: TGCAGCGTTCGGACGGTTAACTACGAGCAGTACTTC
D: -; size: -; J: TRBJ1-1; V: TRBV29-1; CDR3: CSVGIGTSNTEAFF; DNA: TGCAGCGTTGGGATTGGGACATCCAACACTGAAGCTTTCTTT
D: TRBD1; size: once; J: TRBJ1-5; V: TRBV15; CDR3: CATSRDLSIDRDQPQHF; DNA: TGTGCCACCAGCAGAGATCTATCCATCGACAGGGACCAGCCCCAGCATTTT
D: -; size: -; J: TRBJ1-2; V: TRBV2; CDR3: CASNIDMGRPYGYTF; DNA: TGTGCCAGCAATATCGACATGGGGCGGCCCTATGGCTACACCTTC
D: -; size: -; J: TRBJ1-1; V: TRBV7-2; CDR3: CASSLDRYTEAFF; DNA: TGTGCCAGCAGCTTAGACAGATACACTGAAGCTTTCTTT
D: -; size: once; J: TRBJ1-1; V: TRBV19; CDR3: CAWSVENREAFF; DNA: TGTGCCTGGAGTGTTGAGAACAGGGAAGCTTTCTTT
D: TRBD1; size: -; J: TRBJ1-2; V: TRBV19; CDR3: CASSIGGQNYGYTF; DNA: TGTGCCAGTAGTATAGGGGGACAGAACTATGGCTACACCTTC
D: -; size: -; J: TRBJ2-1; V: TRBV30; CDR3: CAWSVNQGRQFF; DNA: TGTGCCTGGAGTGTAAACCAGGGTAGGCAGTTCTTC
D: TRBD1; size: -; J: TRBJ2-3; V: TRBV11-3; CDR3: CASSLGQGSTDTQYF; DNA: TGTGCCAGCAGCTTAGGACAGGGGAGCACAGATACGCAGTATTTT
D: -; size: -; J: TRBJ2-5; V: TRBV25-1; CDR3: CASSEYTGGGGTQYF; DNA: TGTGCCAGCAGTGAATATACGGGGGGAGGGGGGACCCAGTACTTC
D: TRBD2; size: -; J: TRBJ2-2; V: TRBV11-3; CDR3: CASSLEGLAGYTGELFF; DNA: TGTGCCAGCAGCTTAGAGGGGTTAGCGGGCTACACCGGGGAGCTGTTTTTT
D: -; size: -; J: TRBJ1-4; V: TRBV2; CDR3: CASSESPGHLNEKLFF; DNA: TGTGCCAGCAGCGAATCCCCGGGACACCTCAATGAAAAACTGTTTTTT
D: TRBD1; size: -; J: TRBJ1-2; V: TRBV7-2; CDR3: CASSSRTGLYDGYTF; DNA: TGTGCCAGCAGCTCTAGGACAGGGCTTTATGATGGCTACACCTTC
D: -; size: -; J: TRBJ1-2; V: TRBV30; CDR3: CAWVINYGYTF; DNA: TGTGCCTGGGTTATTAACTATGGCTACACCTTC
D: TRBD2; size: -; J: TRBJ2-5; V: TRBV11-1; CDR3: CASSREGGTETQYF; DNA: TGTGCCAGCAGCCGGGAGGGGGGCACGGAGACCCAGTACTTC
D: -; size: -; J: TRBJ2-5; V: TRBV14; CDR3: CASSQEWGNQETQYF; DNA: TGTGCCAGCAGCCAAGAGTGGGGGAACCAAGAGACCCAGTACTTC
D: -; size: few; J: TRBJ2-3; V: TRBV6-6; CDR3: CASSYSIFADTQYF; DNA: TGTGCCAGCAGTTACTCGATATTCGCGGATACGCAGTATTTT
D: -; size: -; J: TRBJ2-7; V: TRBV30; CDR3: CAATVSSYEQYF; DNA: TGTGCCGCGACAGTTAGCTCCTACGAGCAGTACTTC